The 22 T cell receptor beta chains presented below share a single source sample, sequenced in a study of blood T cell repertoires in COVID-19. Only in-frame clones appear in the TCRdb table, and some are missing; sequencing was by immunoSEQ multiplex PCR. The table has 95,000 to 120,000 clones, about 87% seen once. Sequencing was done on a sample of peripheral blood. These receptors came from a woman aged 50 to 60 with acute or convalescent COVID-19.

This chain joins TRBV2 and TRBJ2-1, with D perhaps matching TRBD1 (5 bases). The V and J ends lost 5 bases and 1 base respectively, with 9 bases between them. The CDR3 covers 14 residues. Germline V gives CDR1 SNHLY, CDR2 FYNNEI. CDR3 loop: CASSFQGSYNEQFF. The CDR3 DNA sequence: TGTGCCAGCAGTTTTCAGGGTTCCTACAATGAGCAGTTCTTC.

This clone was counted once. The J gene is TRBJ1-5, the V gene TRBV10-3; D perhaps matches TRBD1 (6 bases). Germline assignment: CDR1 ENHRY and CDR2 SYGVKD. The CDR3 runs to 16 residues. Trimming left V 0 bases short and J 5 bases short, with 14 bases between. The CDR3 DNA is TGTGCCATCAGTGAGTCGAGGGGGATGGTGGATCAGCCCCAGCATTTT. Amino acids: CAISESRGMVDQPQHF.

This chain joins TRBV2 and TRBJ1-6; D not certain. Trimming took off 2 bases at V and 6 bases at J, with 11 bases between the two ends. CDR1 is SNHLY, CDR2 FYNNEI, per germline. This CDR3 has 15 residues. The CDR3 region has the DNA TGTGCCAGCAGTGAATCCCAACTGAGTAATTCACCCCTCCACTTT. Its translation: CASSESQLSNSPLHF.

The chain recombines TRBV13 with TRBJ1-4, with no clear D. The CDR3 consists of 14 residues. The ends were cut back, 3 bases at V and 4 bases at J, with 9 bases in the middle. CDR1 is PRHDT and CDR2 is FYEKMQ in the germline V gene (reference sequence). CDR3 DNA sequence: TGTGCCAGCAGCTTGGGCCCTAATAATGAAAAACTGTTTTTT. Protein product: CASSLGPNNEKLFF.

This rearrangement joins TRBV13 to TRBJ2-7; no clear D. CDR1 PRHDT and CDR2 FYEKMQ come from the germline V gene (reference sequence). The CDR3 is made up of 13 amino acids. V was cut by 2 bases and J by 4 bases, with 9 bases left in between. This chain's CDR3 is CASSLKFTYEQYF. The CDR3 nucleotides read TGTGCCAGCAGCTTAAAGTTCACTTACGAGCAGTACTTC.

This clone appeared once. V is TRBV18 and J is TRBJ2-5; TRBD1 is a possible D gene (5 bases). Trimming cost V 3 bases and J 2 bases, with 16 bases left between them. This CDR3 spans 16 amino acids. Germline CDR1 reads KGHSH; CDR2 reads LQKENI. The CDR3 DNA is TGTGCCAGCTCACCCCCTCCAGGGTTGAGGCAAGAGACCCAGTACTTC. Translated: CASSPPPGLRQETQYF. The full variable domain, with the rest looked up from reference TRBV18 and TRBJ2-5, is NAGVMQNPRHLVRRRGQEARLRCSPMKGHSHVYWYRQLPEEGLKFMVYLQKENIIDESGMPKERFSAEFPKEGPSILRIQQVVRGDSAAYFCASSPPPGLRQETQYFGPGTRLLVL.

This clone has a single count. This chain connects TRBV6-6 to TRBJ1-4, with D unresolved. V lost 8 bases and J lost 7, with 11 bases in between. The CDR3 loop spans 12 amino acids. The V gene's germline CDR1 is MNHNY and CDR2 SVGAGI (reference sequence). CDR3 in DNA: TGTGCCAGCTCCGGAGGTGGTGAAAAACTGTTTTTT. This gives the protein CASSGGGEKLFF.

Only a few counts were recorded for this clone. The rearrangement uses TRBV19 and TRBJ2-3; TRBD1 matches 9 bases. This CDR3 contains 16 residues. V lost 6 bases, J lost 4 bases, and 11 bases stayed unmatched. Looked up from germline, CDR1 is LNHDA and CDR2 is SQIVND (reference sequence). As DNA, the CDR3 is TGTGCCAGTAGAGGCCCCGGGACAGGGTCCGCAGATACGCAGTATTTT. Residues: CASRGPGTGSADTQYF.

Only a few counts were recorded for this clone. The chain joins TRBV7-9 to TRBJ1-2; TRBD1 matches at 9 bases. Looked up from germline, CDR1 is SEHNR and CDR2 is FQNEAQ (reference sequence). V dropped 5 bases and J dropped 8; count of bases not matched to a gene: 12. This CDR3 has 15 residues. This CDR3 is CASSRGTGSMGGYTF. CDR3 DNA sequence: TGTGCCAGCAGCCGTGGGACAGGGTCTATGGGGGGCTACACCTTC.

The chain combines TRBV7-9 with TRBJ2-1; 11 bases align to TRBD2. Germline loops: CDR1 SEHNR, CDR2 FQNEAQ (reference sequence). There are 18 residues in the CDR3. The J segment lost 3 bases and the V segment lost 2 bases, leaving 9 bases of the junction unmatched. CDR3 amino acids: CASSLIAGGRHIYNEQFF. DNA of the CDR3: TGTGCCAGCAGCTTAATAGCGGGAGGGCGCCATATCTACAATGAGCAGTTCTTC.

This chain uses TRBV4-1 with TRBJ1-2; 8 positions agree with TRBD1. Germline V CDR1 and CDR2: MGHRA, YSYEKL. CDR3 length: 15 residues. The V segment lost 0 bases and the J segment 6 bases; nucleotides outside the gene matches: 6. This CDR3 is CASSQDAGQGNGYTF. The CDR3, as DNA: TGCGCCAGCAGCCAAGATGCAGGACAGGGAAATGGCTACACCTTC.

The rearrangement uses TRBV5-1 and TRBJ2-5, with TRBD1 as a possible D gene (6 bases). The V and J ends lost 4 bases and 5 bases respectively, with 15 bases between them. Germline V gene lookup returns CDR1 SGHRS and CDR2 YFSETQ. This CDR3 region has 14 residues. CDR3 in amino acids: CASSQTGYRETQYF. DNA for the CDR3: TGCGCCAGCAGCCAAACAGGGTATAGGGAGACCCAGTACTTC.

J is TRBJ1-2 and V is TRBV7-9; TRBD1 agrees at 8 bases. V dropped 1 base and J dropped 9; count of bases not matched to a gene: 16. The CDR3 length is 17 residues. In germline, CDR1 is SEHNR, CDR2 FQNEAQ (reference sequence). The CDR3 DNA reads TGTGCCAGCAGCTTAGGGGTATTGTCAGGGGGCCCTGTGAGCTACACCTTC. Its protein is CASSLGVLSGGPVSYTF.

The chain has TRBV11-2 and TRBJ2-7; D is unclear. V shed 1 base and J shed 3 bases, with 10 bases lying between them. The germline gives CDR1 SGHAT, CDR2 FQNNGV. CDR3 length: 14 residues. This chain's CDR3 is CASSLGSAGYEQYF. Written as DNA, the CDR3 is TGTGCCAGCAGCTTAGGTTCCGCAGGCTACGAGCAGTACTTC. Full variable domain (outside the CDR3, taken from reference TRBV11-2 and TRBJ2-7): EAGVAQSPRYKIIEKRQSVAFWCNPISGHATLYWYQQILGQGPKLLIQFQNNGVVDDSQLPKDRFSAERLKGVDSTLKIQPAKLEDSAVYLCASSLGSAGYEQYFGPGTRLTVT.

This clone was observed once. The chain has TRBV25-1 and TRBJ1-2; 7 bases match TRBD1. The CDR3 extends over 15 amino acids. CDR1 MGHDK and CDR2 SYGVNS come from the germline V gene. After removal of 3 bases from V and 5 bases from J, the junction contained 9 bases not matched to a gene. CDR3 sequence (DNA): TGTGCCAGCAGTGACCGGGTAACAGGGGATTATGGCTACACCTTC. It yields the protein CASSDRVTGDYGYTF.

There are a few counts of this clone. The same CDR3 also results from other DNA sequences found in this sample. The rearrangement links TRBV18 to TRBJ1-5; 7 bases are a match to TRBD1. Trimming removed 3 bases from V and 5 bases from J; junction bases left unmatched: 1. The CDR3 has 13 residues. CDR1 is KGHSH, CDR2 LQKENI, per germline. The CDR3: CASSPDRDQPQHF. The CDR3 DNA reads TGTGCCAGCTCACCCGACAGGGATCAGCCCCAGCATTTT.

The chain links TRBV10-3 to TRBJ2-3, with no clear D. The CDR3 length is 14 residues. Germline assignment: CDR1 ENHRY and CDR2 SYGVKD. The V end was cut by 10 bases, the J end by 3 bases, with 17 bases between. CDR3 DNA sequence: TGTGCCAATCAGGAATCCCCATTAACAGATACGCAGTATTTT. Its protein is CANQESPLTDTQYF.

The rearrangement joins TRBV3-1 (or the pseudogene TRBV3-2) to TRBJ1-2; 8 positions agree with TRBD1. The length of the CDR3 is 14 residues. Trimming took 1 base from V and 7 from J; bases not matched to a gene: 5. Looked up from germline, CDR1 is LGHDT and CDR2 is YNNKEL (reference sequence). The CDR3 sequence is CASSQGQGSRGYTF. The DNA of the CDR3 is TGTGCCAGCAGCCAAGGACAGGGGAGTCGTGGCTACACCTTC.

This clone was observed a single time. The chain is built from TRBV5-1 and TRBJ2-1; D ambiguous. Per germline, CDR1 SGHRS and CDR2 YFSETQ. The CDR3 is made up of 12 amino acids. Trimming stripped 0 bases from V and 7 bases from J, with 5 bases between. The CDR3 region is CASSLDGNEQFF. The CDR3 nucleotides are TGCGCCAGCAGCTTGGACGGGAATGAGCAGTTCTTC.

The rearrangement uses TRBV28 and TRBJ1-2, with D perhaps TRBD1 (6 bases). This CDR3 is 14 amino acids long. CDR1 MDHEN and CDR2 SYDVKM come from the germline V gene. The V end was cut by 11 bases, the J end by 0 bases, with 16 bases between. The CDR3 sequence: CAVSQGLSNYGYTF. The CDR3 nucleotides are TGTGCCGTCAGTCAGGGGCTCTCTAACTATGGCTACACCTTC.

This rearrangement joins TRBV6-6 to TRBJ2-2; 7 nucleotides agree with TRBD1. Trimming at V came to 6 bases and at J to 6 bases, leaving 31 bases not matched to a gene. This CDR3 is 22 amino acids long. Germline assignment: CDR1 MNHNY and CDR2 SVGAGI (reference sequence). The DNA for the CDR3 is TGTGCCAGCAGCTCAACTCCGGTCCGTGAGACAGGGAAAAAGTTTAGTGCCGGGGAGCTGTTTTTT. It translates to CASSSTPVRETGKKFSAGELFF.

The chain couples TRBV2 to TRBJ2-5, with D possibly matching TRBD1 (5 bases). V was cut by 10 bases and J by 1 base, with 10 bases left in between. Per germline, CDR1 SNHLY and CDR2 FYNNEI. CDR3 size: 12 residues. The CDR3 loop reads CATKTVQETQYF. The CDR3 DNA reads TGTGCCACAAAGACAGTCCAAGAGACCCAGTACTTC.